These 9 T cell receptor beta chains share one sample of origin, sequenced in a study of OX40 agonist ivuxolimab in advanced cancers. The data were produced by immunoSEQ multiplex PCR, yet TCRdb's version contains in-frame clones alone and is incomplete. The sample carries roughly 53,000 clones, 75% to 90% recorded once. The input for sequencing was CD4+ or CD8+ T cells sorted from blood, taken in a trial of the OX40 agonist ivuxolimab. The receptors were sampled from an adult with an advanced solid tumor such as melanoma, head and neck, liver or kidney cancer.

By sample share, this clone is medium-sized. This chain connects TRBV2 to TRBJ2-7, with TRBD1 matching 10 bases. In germline, CDR1 is SNHLY, CDR2 FYNNEI. The CDR3 has 17 residues. The V gene end was trimmed by 1 base and the J gene end by 1 base; junction bases not matched to a gene: 7. CDR3 sequence reads: CASSEEKGQGPSYEQYF. The CDR3 DNA is TGTGCCAGCAGTGAAGAGAAGGGACAGGGGCCTTCCTACGAGCAGTACTTC.

The V call is TRBV19, the J call TRBJ1-4; D ambiguous. The V gene lost 11 bases and the J gene lost 3 bases, with 13 bases spanning the gap. This CDR3 has 13 residues. CDR1 is LNHDA, CDR2 SQIVND, per germline (reference sequence). In DNA form, the CDR3 reads TGTGCCTGCTCGATGAGCGCTAATGAAAAACTGTTTTTT. Amino acid sequence: CACSMSANEKLFF.

The V call is TRBV6-6, the J call TRBJ1-5, with D maybe TRBD1 (6 bases). The CDR3 runs 14 residues. The ends were cut back, 4 bases at V and 0 bases at J, with 7 bases in the middle. Germline assignment: CDR1 MNHNY and CDR2 SVGAGI (reference sequence). CDR3 DNA sequence: TGTGCCAGCAGTTCAGGGGATAGCAATCAGCCCCAGCATTTT. Amino acids: CASSSGDSNQPQHF.

The chain has TRBV29-1 and TRBJ1-2; perhaps TRBD1 as D (5 bases). Per the germline V gene, CDR1 is SQVTM and CDR2 is ANQGSEA. The CDR3 sequence is 17 residues long. The V and J ends lost 5 bases and 1 base respectively, with 23 bases between them. CDR3 coding DNA: TGCAGCGTTCCTCTCCCCCCCCTAACCGGGGGTAACTATGGCTACACCTTC. Amino acids: CSVPLPPLTGGNYGYTF.

Of note for this clone: The junction shows a germline mismatch at one end, possibly a read error. The chain links TRBV4-1 to TRBJ1-3, with TRBD1 matching 9 bases. Germline V gene sequence: CDR1 MGHRA, CDR2 YSYEKL. The CDR3 runs 15 residues. The CDR3, as DNA: TGCGCCAGCAGTCAAGGGACAGGGCAGAGAAACACCATATATTTT. Residues: CASSQGTGQRNTIYF.

J is TRBJ1-3 and V is TRBV5-6; possible D gene TRBD1, 6 bases. The CDR3 is 14 amino acids. Germline CDR1 reads SGHDT; CDR2 reads YYEEEE. Trimming cost V 0 bases and J 3 bases, with 7 bases left between them. The CDR3 protein is CASSLDRVGNTIYF. The CDR3 nucleotides are TGTGCCAGCAGCTTGGACAGGGTTGGAAACACCATATATTTT.

The chain is built from TRBV7-9 and TRBJ1-5; D perhaps matches TRBD1 (6 bases). Between the trimmed V and J ends, which lost 5 bases and 2 bases, there was a span of 16 bases. The CDR3 contains 16 residues. The germline V gene has CDR1 SEHNR and CDR2 FQNEAQ (reference sequence). The CDR3 here is CASSAERGLGNQPQHF. Here the CDR3 DNA reads TGTGCCAGCAGCGCTGAACGGGGGCTTGGCAATCAGCCCCAGCATTTT.

This clone was detected a few times. The chain couples TRBV7-2 to TRBJ2-3; 7 bases map to TRBD2. Germline assignment: CDR1 SGHTA and CDR2 FQGNSA. This CDR3 has 15 residues. V gave up 5 bases and J gave up 2 bases; unmatched junction bases: 7. The CDR3 DNA is TGTGCCAGCAGCCCAAGCCTAGCGGTCACAGATACGCAGTATTTT. Protein sequence: CASSPSLAVTDTQYF.

The V gene is TRBV4-1, the J gene TRBJ2-1; 10 nucleotides line up with TRBD1. Germline loops: CDR1 MGHRA, CDR2 YSYEKL. CDR3 length equals 17 residues. V lost 0 bases, J lost 2 bases, and 4 bases stayed unmatched. CDR3 residues: CASSQDLDRGTYNEQFF. Written as DNA, the CDR3 is TGCGCCAGCAGCCAAGATCTGGACAGGGGGACCTACAATGAGCAGTTCTTC.